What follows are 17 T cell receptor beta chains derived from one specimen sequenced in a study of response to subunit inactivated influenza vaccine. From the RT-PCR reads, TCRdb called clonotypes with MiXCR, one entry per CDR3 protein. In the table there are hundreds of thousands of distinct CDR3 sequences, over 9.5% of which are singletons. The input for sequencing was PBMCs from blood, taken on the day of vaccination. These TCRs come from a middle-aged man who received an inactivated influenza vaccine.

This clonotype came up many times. CDR3 sequence: CASRPRGTNTEAFF. CDR3 in DNA: TGTGCCAGCAGGCCCCGGGGGACTAACACTGAAGCTTTCTTT. The J gene is TRBJ1-1, the V gene TRBV6-1; D might be TRBD1 (5 bases). The CDR3 totals 14 residues. V was trimmed by 6 bases and J by 2 bases, leaving 13 bases between them. Germline values: CDR1 MNHNS, CDR2 SASEGT.

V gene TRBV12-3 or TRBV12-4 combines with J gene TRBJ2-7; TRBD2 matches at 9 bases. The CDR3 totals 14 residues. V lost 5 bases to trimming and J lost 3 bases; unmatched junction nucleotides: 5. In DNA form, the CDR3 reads TGTGCCAGCAGTCCTAGCGGGATCGTCTACGAGCAGTACTTC. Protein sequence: CASSPSGIVYEQYF.

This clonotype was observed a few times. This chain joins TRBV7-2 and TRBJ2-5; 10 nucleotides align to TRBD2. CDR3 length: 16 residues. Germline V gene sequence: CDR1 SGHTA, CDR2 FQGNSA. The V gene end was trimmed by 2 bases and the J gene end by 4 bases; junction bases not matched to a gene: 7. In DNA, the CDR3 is TGTGCCAGCAGCTTAAGGCTAGCGGGAGCCCTAGAGACCCAGTACTTC. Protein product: CASSLRLAGALETQYF.

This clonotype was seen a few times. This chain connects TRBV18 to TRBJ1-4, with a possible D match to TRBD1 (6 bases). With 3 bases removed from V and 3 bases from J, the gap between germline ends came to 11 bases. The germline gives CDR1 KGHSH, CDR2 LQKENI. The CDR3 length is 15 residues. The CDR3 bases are TGTGCCAGCTCACCTAATCGACAGGCTAATGAAAAACTGTTTTTT. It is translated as CASSPNRQANEKLFF.

CDR3 in amino acids: CASSQDRPGAGVAKNIQYF. CDR3 nucleotides: TGTGCCAGCAGCCAAGATCGGCCCGGAGCGGGAGTAGCCAAAAACATTCAGTACTTC. This chain connects TRBV4-2 to TRBJ2-4; 8 bases fit TRBD2. There are 19 residues in the CDR3. Per germline, CDR1 LGHNA and CDR2 YNFKEQ. With V trimmed by 0 bases and J by 0 bases, 10 bases remained unmatched.

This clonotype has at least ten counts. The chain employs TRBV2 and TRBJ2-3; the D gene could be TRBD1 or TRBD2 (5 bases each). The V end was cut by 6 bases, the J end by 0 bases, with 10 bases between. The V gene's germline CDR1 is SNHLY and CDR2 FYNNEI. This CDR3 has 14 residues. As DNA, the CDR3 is TGTGCCAGCAGCGTTCGGGACAGCACAGATACGCAGTATTTT. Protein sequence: CASSVRDSTDTQYF.

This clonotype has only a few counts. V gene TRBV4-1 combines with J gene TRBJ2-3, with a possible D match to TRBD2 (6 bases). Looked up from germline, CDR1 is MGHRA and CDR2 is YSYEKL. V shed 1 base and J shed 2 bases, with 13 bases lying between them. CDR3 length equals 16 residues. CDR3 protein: CASSQVWGLDTDTQYF. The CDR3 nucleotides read TGCGCCAGCAGCCAAGTGTGGGGACTCGACACAGATACGCAGTATTTT.

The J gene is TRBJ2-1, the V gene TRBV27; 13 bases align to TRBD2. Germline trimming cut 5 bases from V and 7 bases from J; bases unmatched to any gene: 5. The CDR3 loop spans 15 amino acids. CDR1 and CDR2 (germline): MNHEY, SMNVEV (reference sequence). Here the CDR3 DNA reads TGTGCCAGCAGTACGGGGACTAGCGGGGTAAATGAGCAGTTCTTC. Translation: CASSTGTSGVNEQFF.

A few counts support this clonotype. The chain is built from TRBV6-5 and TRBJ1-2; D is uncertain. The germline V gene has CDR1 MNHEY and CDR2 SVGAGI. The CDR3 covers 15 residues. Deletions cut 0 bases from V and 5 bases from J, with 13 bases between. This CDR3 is CASSYSRGSLYGYTF. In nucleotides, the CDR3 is TGTGCCAGCAGTTACTCGCGGGGATCCCTGTATGGCTACACCTTC.

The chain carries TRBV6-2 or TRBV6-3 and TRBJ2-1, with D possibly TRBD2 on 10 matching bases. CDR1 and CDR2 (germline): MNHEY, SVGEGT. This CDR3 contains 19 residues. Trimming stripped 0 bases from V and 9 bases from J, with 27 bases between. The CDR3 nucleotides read TGTGCCAGCAGTTACTCGAGGGACAGGGTCCTAGCGGGAGTTGGTGAGCAGTTCTTC. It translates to CASSYSRDRVLAGVGEQFF.

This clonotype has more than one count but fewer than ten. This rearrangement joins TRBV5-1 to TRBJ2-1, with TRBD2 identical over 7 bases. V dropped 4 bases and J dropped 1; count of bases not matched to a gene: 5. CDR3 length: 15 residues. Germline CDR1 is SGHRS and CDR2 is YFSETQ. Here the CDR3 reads CASSERGDSYNEQFF. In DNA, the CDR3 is TGCGCCAGCAGCGAACGGGGGGATTCCTACAATGAGCAGTTCTTC.

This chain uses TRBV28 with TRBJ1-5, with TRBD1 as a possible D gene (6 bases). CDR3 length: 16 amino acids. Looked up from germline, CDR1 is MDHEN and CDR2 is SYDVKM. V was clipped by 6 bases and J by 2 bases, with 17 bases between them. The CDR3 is CASSVGGGGGNQPQHF. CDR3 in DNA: TGTGCCAGCAGCGTCGGGGGGGGCGGTGGCAATCAGCCCCAGCATTTT.

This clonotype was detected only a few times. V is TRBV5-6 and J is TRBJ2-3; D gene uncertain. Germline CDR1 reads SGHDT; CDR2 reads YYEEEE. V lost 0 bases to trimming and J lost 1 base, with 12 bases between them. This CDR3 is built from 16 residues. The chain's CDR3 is CASSLGGPSGTDTQYF. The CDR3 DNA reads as TGTGCCAGCAGCTTGGGGGGTCCTTCTGGCACAGATACGCAGTATTTT.

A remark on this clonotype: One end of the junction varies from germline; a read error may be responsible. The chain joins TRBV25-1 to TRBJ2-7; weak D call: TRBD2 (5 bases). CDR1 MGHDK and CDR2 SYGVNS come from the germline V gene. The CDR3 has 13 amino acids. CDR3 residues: CASSFMDSNEQYF. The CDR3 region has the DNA TGTGCCAGCAGTTTCATGGACTCCAACGAGCAGTACTTC.

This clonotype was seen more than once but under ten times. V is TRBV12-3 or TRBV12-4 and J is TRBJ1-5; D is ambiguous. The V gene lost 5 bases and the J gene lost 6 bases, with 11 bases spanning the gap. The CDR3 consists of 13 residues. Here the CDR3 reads CASSTNDLQPQHF. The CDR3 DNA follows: TGTGCCAGCAGTACCAACGACCTTCAGCCCCAGCATTTT.

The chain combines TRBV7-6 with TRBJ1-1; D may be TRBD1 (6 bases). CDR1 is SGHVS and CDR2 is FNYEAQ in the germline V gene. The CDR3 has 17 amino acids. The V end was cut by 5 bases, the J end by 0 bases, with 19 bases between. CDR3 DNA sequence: TGTGCCAGCAGCCCCCGTTCCCAGGGGCTATTGAACACTGAAGCTTTCTTT. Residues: CASSPRSQGLLNTEAFF.

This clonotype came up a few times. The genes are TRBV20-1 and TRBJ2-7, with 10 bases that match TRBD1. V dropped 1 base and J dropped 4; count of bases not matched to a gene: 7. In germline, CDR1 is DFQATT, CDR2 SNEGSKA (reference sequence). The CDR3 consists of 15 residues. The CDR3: CSARAPDRGNYEQYF. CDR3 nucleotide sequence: TGCAGTGCTAGAGCACCGGACAGGGGGAATTACGAGCAGTACTTC.